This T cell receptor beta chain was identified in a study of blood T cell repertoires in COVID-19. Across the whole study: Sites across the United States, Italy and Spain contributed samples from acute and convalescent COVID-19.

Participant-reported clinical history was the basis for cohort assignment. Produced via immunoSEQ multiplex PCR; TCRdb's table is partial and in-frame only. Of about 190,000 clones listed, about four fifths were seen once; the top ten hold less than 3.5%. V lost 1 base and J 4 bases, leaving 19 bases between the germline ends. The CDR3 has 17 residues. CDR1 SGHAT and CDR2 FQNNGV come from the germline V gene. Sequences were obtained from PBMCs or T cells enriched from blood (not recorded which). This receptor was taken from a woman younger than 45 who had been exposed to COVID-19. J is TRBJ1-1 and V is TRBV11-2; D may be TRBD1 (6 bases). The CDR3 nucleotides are TGTGCCAGCAGCTTAGTGCCCGGGGGGCTCGGAGGCACTGAAGCTTTCTTT. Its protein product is CASSLVPGGLGGTEAFF.